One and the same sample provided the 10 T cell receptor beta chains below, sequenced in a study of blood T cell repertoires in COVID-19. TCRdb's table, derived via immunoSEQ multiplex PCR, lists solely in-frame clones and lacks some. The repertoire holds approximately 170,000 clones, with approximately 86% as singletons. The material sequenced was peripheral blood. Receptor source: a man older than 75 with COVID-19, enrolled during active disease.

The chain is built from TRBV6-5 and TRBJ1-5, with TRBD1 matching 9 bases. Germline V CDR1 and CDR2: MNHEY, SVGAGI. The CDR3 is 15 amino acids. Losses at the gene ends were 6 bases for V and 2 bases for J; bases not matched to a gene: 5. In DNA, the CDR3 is TGTGCCAGCAGGTCGACAGGGGGAGGCAATCAGCCCCAGCATTTT. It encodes CASRSTGGGNQPQHF.

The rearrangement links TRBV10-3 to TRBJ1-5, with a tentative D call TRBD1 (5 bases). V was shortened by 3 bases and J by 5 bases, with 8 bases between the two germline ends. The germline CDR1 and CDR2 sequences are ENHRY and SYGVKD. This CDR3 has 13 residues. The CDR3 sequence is CAISEGAYQPQHF. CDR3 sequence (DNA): TGTGCCATCAGTGAAGGGGCATATCAGCCCCAGCATTTT.

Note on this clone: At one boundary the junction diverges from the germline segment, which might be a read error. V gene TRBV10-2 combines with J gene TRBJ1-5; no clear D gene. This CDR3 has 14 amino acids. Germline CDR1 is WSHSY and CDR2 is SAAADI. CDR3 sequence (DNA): TGCGCCAGCAGTGACAGGAGTAGCGATCAGCCCCAGCATTTT. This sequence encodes CASSDRSSDQPQHF.

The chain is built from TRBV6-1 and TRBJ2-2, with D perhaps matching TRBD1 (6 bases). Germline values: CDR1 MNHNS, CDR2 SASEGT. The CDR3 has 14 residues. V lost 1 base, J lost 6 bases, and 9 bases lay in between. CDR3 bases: TGTGCCAGCAGTGAAGAATGGACAGCCGGGGAGCTGTTTTTT. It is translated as CASSEEWTAGELFF.

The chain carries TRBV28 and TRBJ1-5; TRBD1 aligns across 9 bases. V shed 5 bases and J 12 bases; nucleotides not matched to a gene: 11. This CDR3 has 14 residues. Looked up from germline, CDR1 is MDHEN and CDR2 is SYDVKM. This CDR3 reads CASSPGQGGRDQHF. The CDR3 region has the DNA TGTGCCAGCAGTCCGGGACAGGGTGGAAGGGACCAGCATTTT.

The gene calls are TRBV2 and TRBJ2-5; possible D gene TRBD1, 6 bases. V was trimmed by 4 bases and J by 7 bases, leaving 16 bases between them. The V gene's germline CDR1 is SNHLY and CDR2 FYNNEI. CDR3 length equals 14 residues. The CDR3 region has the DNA TGTGCCAGCAGTGTCCAACAGGGAATGGTGACCCAGTACTTC. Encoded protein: CASSVQQGMVTQYF.

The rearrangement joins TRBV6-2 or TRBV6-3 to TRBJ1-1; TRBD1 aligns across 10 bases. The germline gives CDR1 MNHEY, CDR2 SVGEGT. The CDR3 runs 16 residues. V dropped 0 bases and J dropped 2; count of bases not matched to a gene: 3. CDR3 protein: CASSYSTGGINTEAFF. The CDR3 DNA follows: TGTGCCAGCAGTTACTCGACAGGGGGCATCAACACTGAAGCTTTCTTT.

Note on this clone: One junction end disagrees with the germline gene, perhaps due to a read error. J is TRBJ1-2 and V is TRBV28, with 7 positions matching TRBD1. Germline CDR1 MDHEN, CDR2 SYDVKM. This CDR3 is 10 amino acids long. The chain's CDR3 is CASRRDSDIF. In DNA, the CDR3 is TGTGCCAGCAGGCGGGACAGTGACATCTTC.

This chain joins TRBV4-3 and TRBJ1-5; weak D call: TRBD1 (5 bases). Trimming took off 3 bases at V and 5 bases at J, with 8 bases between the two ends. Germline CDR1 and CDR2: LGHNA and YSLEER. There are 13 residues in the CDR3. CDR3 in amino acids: CASSQGGDQPQHF. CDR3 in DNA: TGCGCCAGCAGCCAGGGGGGAGATCAGCCCCAGCATTTT.

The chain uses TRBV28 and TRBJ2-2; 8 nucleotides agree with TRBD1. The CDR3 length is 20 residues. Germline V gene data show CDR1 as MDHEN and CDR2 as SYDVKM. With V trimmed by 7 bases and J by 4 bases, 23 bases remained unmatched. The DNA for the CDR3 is TGTGCCAGCACCCAAGGAACCGGGACAGGAAACACGAATAGCACCGGGGAGCTGTTTTTT. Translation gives CASTQGTGTGNTNSTGELFF.